A single sample is the source of the 8 T cell receptor beta chains below, sequenced in a study of T cell changes during pregnancy in multiple sclerosis. The data were produced by immunoSEQ multiplex PCR, yet TCRdb's version contains in-frame clones alone and is incomplete. Counted here are approximately 99,000 clones, 80% to 95% occurring once; the ten biggest clones make up more than 0.75%. This material consisted of peripheral blood, taken after pregnancy. The receptors derive from a female donor with multiple sclerosis, enrolled in a pregnancy study.

The V gene is TRBV15, the J gene TRBJ2-6, with 8 bases fitting TRBD2. After removal of 0 bases from V and 4 bases from J, the junction contained 5 bases not matched to a gene. The germline V gene encodes CDR1 LNHNV and CDR2 YYDKDF (reference sequence). The CDR3 covers 17 residues. This CDR3 is CATSRDPSGRGANVLTF. CDR3 in DNA: TGTGCCACCAGCAGAGATCCGAGCGGGAGAGGGGCCAACGTCCTGACTTTC.

The CDR3 DNA is TGTGCCAGCAGCCGATGGTTACAGGCCCTCTACACCTTC. This encodes CASSRWLQALYTF. V is TRBV5-6 and J is TRBJ1-2, with D possibly being TRBD1 (5 bases). The germline V and J ends were trimmed by 4 bases and 10 bases, with 17 bases remaining between them. Germline V gene sequence: CDR1 SGHDT, CDR2 YYEEEE. CDR3 length: 13 residues.

This sequence joins TRBV19 and TRBJ1-2; D is unresolved. Germline V lookup: CDR1 LNHDA, CDR2 SQIVND (reference sequence). Between the trimmed V and J ends, which lost 8 bases and 3 bases, there was a span of 13 bases. The CDR3 spans 13 residues. CDR3 protein: CASQIARDYGYTF. The CDR3 region has the DNA TGTGCCAGTCAGATAGCGCGGGACTATGGCTACACCTTC. Supplemented by reference TRBV19 and TRBJ1-2, the full variable domain reads DGGITQSPKYLFRKEGQNVTLSCEQNLNHDAMYWYRQDPGQGLRLIYYSQIVNDFQKGDIAEGYSVSREKKESFPLTVTSAQKNPTAFYLCASQIARDYGYTFGSGTRLTVV.

This clone was recorded once. The J gene is TRBJ2-3, the V gene TRBV14, with TRBD2 identical over 12 bases. Germline V gene data show CDR1 as SGHDN and CDR2 as FVKESK. V shed 4 bases, J shed 6 bases, and the junction held 8 bases outside the gene matches. The length of the CDR3 is 16 residues. CDR3 sequence: CASSRASGRGRDTQYF. The CDR3 region has the DNA TGTGCCAGCAGCCGAGCTAGCGGGAGGGGAAGGGATACGCAGTATTTT. Filled out from reference TRBV14 and TRBJ2-3, the complete variable domain reads EAGVTQFPSHSVIEKGQTVTLRCDPISGHDNLYWYRRVMGKEIKFLLHFVKESKQDESGMPNNRFLAERTGGTYSTLKVQPAELEDSGVYFCASSRASGRGRDTQYFGPGTRLTVL.

A remark on this clone: Sequence at one end of the junction differs from germline and may be a read error. The chain recombines TRBV7-8 with TRBJ2-1, with 9 bases that match TRBD2. CDR1 SGHVS and CDR2 FQNEAQ come from the germline V gene. This CDR3 contains 12 residues. The CDR3 nucleotides read TGTGCCAGCAGCTTAATTAGGGCGGGAGGGCTCTTC. Translated, it gives CASSLIRAGGLF.

The chain joins TRBV27 to TRBJ2-7, with 7 nucleotides matching TRBD1. Trimming at V came to 6 bases and at J to 1 base, leaving 0 bases not matched to a gene. The CDR3 totals 12 residues. CDR1 and CDR2 (germline): MNHEY, SMNVEV (reference sequence). DNA for the CDR3: TGTGCCAGCAGCAGGGGGTCCTACGAGCAGTACTTC. This encodes CASSRGSYEQYF.

The chain combines TRBV6-5 with TRBJ2-7; D may be TRBD2 (6 bases). This CDR3 has 13 residues. Deletions cut 6 bases from V and 4 bases from J, with 13 bases between. Germline CDR1 reads MNHEY; CDR2 reads SVGAGI. CDR3: CASSRPEGYEQYF. Written as DNA, the CDR3 is TGTGCCAGCAGCAGACCGGAGGGTTACGAGCAGTACTTC.

The rearrangement links TRBV5-5 to TRBJ1-1, with TRBD1 matching over 10 bases. Germline lookup yields CDR1 SGHKS and CDR2 YYEKEE (reference sequence). The CDR3 length is 15 residues. The V gene end was trimmed by 4 bases and the J gene end by 4 bases; junction bases not matched to a gene: 7. The CDR3 coding sequence is TGTGCCAGCAGCATGACAGGGGGCGCACCCACTGAAGCTTTCTTT. Its protein is CASSMTGGAPTEAFF.